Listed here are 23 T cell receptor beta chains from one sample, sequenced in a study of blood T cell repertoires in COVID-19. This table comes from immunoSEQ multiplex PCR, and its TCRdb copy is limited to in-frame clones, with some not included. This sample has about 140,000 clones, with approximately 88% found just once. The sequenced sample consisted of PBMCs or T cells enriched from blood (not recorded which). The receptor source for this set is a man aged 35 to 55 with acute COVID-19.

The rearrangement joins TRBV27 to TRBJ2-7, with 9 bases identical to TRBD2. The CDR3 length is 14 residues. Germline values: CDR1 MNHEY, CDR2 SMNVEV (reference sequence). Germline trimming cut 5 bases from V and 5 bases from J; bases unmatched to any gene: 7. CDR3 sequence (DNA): TGTGCCAGCAGTCCCAGGACTAGCGTTAACGAGCAGTACTTC. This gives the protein CASSPRTSVNEQYF.

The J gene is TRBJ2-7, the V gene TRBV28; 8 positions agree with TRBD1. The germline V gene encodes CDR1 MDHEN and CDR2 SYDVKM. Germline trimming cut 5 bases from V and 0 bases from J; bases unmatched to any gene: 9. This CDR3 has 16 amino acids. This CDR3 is CASSLLGQGNSYEQYF. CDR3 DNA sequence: TGTGCCAGCAGTCTTCTCGGACAGGGTAACTCCTACGAGCAGTACTTC.

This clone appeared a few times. The CDR3 coding sequence is TGTGCCAGCAGTTGGCTAGCGGGCGTCACAGATACGCAGTATTTT. It translates to CASSWLAGVTDTQYF. The rearrangement joins TRBV6-2 or TRBV6-3 to TRBJ2-3; 8 bases align to TRBD2. With 4 bases clipped from V and 2 bases from J, the junction kept 5 bases outside the gene matches. The CDR3 has 15 amino acids. The germline CDR1 and CDR2 sequences are MNHEY and SVGEGT.

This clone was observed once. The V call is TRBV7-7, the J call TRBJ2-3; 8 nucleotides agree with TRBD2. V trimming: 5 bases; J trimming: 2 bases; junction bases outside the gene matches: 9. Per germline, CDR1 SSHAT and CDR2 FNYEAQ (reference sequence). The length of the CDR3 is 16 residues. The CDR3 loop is CASSRLSGAHTDTQYF. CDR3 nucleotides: TGTGCCAGCAGCCGCCTTAGCGGGGCCCACACAGATACGCAGTATTTT.

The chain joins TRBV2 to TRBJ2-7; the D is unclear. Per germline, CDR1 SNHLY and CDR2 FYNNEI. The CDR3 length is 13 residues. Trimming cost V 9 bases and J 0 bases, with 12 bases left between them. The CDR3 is CASFGLGSYEQYF. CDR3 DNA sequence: TGTGCCAGTTTCGGGTTGGGCTCCTACGAGCAGTACTTC.

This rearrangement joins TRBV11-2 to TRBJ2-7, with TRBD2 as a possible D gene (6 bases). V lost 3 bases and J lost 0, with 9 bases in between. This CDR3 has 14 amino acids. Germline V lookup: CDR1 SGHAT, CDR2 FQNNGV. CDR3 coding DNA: TGTGCCAGCAGCTTGGGCGGGGCCTCCTACGAGCAGTACTTC. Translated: CASSLGGASYEQYF.

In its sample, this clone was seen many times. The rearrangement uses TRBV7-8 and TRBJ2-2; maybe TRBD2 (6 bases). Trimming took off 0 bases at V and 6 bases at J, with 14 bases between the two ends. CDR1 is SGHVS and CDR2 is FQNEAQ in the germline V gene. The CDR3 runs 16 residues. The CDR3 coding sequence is TGTGCCAGCAGCTTAGCCGTGCGGAGGGGTCCCGGGGAGCTGTTTTTT. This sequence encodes CASSLAVRRGPGELFF.

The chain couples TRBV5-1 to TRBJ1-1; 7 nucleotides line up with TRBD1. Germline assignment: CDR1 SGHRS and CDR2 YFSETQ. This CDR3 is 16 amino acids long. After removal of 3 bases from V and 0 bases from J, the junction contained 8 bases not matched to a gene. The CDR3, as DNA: TGCGCCAGCAGCTACCGGGACAGCAACATGAACACTGAAGCTTTCTTT. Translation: CASSYRDSNMNTEAFF.

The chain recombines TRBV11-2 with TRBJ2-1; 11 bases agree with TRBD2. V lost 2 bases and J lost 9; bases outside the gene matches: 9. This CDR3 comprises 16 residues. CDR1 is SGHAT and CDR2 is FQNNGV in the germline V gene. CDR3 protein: CASSLISLAGGGEQFF. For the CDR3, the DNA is TGTGCCAGCAGCTTAATAAGCCTAGCGGGGGGTGGTGAGCAGTTCTTC.

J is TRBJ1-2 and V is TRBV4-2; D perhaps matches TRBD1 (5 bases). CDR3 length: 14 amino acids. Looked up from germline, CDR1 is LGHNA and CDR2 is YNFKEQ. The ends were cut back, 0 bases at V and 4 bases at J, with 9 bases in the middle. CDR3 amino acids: CASSQDTGSYGYTF. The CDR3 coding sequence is TGTGCCAGCAGCCAAGATACAGGTTCCTATGGCTACACCTTC.

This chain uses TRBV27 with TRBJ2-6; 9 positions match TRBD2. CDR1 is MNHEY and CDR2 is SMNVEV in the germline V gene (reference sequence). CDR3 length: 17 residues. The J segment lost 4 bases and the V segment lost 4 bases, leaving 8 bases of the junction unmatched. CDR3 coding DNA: TGTGCCAGCAGTTGGGGCGGGGGGGCAATGGGGGCCAACGTCCTGACTTTC. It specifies CASSWGGGAMGANVLTF.

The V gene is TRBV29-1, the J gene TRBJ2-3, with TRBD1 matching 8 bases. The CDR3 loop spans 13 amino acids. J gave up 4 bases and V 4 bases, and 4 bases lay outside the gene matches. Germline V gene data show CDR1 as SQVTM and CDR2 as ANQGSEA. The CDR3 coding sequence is TGCAGCGTTGGTAACAGGGGGGCAGATACGCAGTATTTT. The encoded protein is CSVGNRGADTQYF.

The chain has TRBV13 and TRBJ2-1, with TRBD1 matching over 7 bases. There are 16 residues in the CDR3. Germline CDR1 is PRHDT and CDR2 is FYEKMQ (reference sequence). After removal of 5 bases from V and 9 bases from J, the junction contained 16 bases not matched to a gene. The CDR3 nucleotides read TGTGCCAGCAGCGCCATACTGGACAGGATTTCGGGTGAGCAGTTCTTC. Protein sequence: CASSAILDRISGEQFF.

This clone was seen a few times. The CDR3 DNA is TGTGCCAGCAGTACCGACAGGGAATCTGGCTACACCTTC. Amino acids: CASSTDRESGYTF. This chain connects TRBV6-2 or TRBV6-3 to TRBJ1-2; 7 bases are shared with TRBD1. The germline gives CDR1 MNHEY, CDR2 SVGEGT. The CDR3 spans 13 residues. After removal of 5 bases from V and 7 bases from J, the junction contained 7 bases not matched to a gene.

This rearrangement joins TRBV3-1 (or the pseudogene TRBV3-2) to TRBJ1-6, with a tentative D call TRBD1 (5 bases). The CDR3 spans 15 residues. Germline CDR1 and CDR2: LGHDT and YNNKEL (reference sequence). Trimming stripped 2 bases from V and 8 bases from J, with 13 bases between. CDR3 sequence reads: CASSQQGRWDSPLHF. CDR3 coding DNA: TGTGCCAGCAGCCAACAGGGCAGGTGGGATTCACCCCTCCACTTT.

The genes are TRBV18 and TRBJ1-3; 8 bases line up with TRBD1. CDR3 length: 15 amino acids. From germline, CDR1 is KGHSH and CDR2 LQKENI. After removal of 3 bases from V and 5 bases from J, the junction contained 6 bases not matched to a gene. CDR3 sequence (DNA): TGTGCCAGCTCACCGACAGGGGTCTCAAGAAACACCATATATTTT. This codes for CASSPTGVSRNTIYF.

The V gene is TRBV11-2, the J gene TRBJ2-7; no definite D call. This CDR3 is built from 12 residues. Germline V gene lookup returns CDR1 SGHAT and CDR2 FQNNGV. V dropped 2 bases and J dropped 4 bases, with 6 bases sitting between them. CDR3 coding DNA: TGTGCCAGCAGCTTATCGCGTTACGAGCAGTACTTC. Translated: CASSLSRYEQYF. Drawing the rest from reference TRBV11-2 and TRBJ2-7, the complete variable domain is EAGVAQSPRYKIIEKRQSVAFWCNPISGHATLYWYQQILGQGPKLLIQFQNNGVVDDSQLPKDRFSAERLKGVDSTLKIQPAKLEDSAVYLCASSLSRYEQYFGPGTRLTVT.

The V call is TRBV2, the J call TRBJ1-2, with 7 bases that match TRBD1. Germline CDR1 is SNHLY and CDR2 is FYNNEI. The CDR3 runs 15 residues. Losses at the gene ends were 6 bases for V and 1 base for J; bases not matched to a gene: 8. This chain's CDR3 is CASSPGTAINYGYTF. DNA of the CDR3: TGTGCCAGCAGCCCCGGGACAGCAATTAACTATGGCTACACCTTC.

CDR3 DNA sequence: TGTGCCAGCAGCTTATATGCCCGACAGGGTGATGAAAAACTGTTTTTT. It is translated as CASSLYARQGDEKLFF. The chain employs TRBV11-2 and TRBJ1-4; 7 bases agree with TRBD1. The CDR3 loop spans 16 amino acids. Trimming removed 2 bases from V and 6 bases from J; junction bases left unmatched: 9. CDR1 is SGHAT and CDR2 is FQNNGV in the germline V gene.

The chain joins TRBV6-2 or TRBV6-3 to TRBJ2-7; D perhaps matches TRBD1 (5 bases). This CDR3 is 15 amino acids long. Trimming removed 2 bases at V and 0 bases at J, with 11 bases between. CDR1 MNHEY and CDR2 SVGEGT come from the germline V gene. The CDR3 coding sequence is TGTGCCAGCAGTTACGTGGACACCCCCTCCTACGAGCAGTACTTC. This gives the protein CASSYVDTPSYEQYF.

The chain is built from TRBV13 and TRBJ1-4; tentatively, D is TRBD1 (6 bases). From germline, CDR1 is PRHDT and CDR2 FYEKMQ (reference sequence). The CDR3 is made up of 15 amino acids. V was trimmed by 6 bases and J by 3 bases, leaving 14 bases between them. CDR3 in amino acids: CASRLTGRANEKLFF. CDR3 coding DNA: TGTGCCAGCAGGTTAACAGGGAGAGCTAATGAAAAACTGTTTTTT.

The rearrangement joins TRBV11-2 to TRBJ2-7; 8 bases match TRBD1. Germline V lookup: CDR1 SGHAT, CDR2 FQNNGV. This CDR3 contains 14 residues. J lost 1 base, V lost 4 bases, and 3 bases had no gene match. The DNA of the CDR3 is TGTGCCAGCAGCTCCCAGGGGGCGTCCTACGAGCAGTACTTC. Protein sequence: CASSSQGASYEQYF.

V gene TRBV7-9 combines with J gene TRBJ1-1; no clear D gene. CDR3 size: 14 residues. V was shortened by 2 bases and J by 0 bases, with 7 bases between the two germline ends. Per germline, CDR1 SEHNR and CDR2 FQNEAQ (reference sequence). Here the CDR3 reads CASSLSGLNTEAFF. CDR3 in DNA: TGTGCCAGCAGCTTATCGGGGTTGAACACTGAAGCTTTCTTT. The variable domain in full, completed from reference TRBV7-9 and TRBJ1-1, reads DTGVSQNPRHKITKRGQNVTFRCDPISEHNRLYWYRQTLGQGPEFLTYFQNEAQLEKSRLLSDRFSAERPKGSFSTLEIQRTEQGDSAMYLCASSLSGLNTEAFFGQGTRLTVV.